This TCR beta chain appears in the sequencing data of a study of post-analysis software for immune sequencing data. Unique molecular identifiers had been added to the TCR beta cDNA libraries. TCRdb redid the calling of the PCR reads with MiXCR, one entry per CDR3 protein. The table shows about 160,000 distinct CDR3 sequences, with roughly 34% occurring only once. Per germline, CDR1 SGHTA and CDR2 FQGNSA. The germline V and J ends were trimmed by 5 bases and 1 base, with 17 bases remaining between them. CDR3 size: 16 residues. This clonotype was counted at least ten times. This specimen consisted of blood, obtained after autologous hematopoietic stem cell transplantation. This chain uses TRBV7-2 with TRBJ2-5; tentatively, D is TRBD2 (6 bases). The source is a girl aged 5 to 17 with multiple sclerosis. The CDR3 reads CASSPFGGDRQETQYF. Written as DNA, the CDR3 is TGTGCCAGCAGCCCCTTCGGGGGAGACCGCCAAGAGACCCAGTACTTC.